These 10 T cell receptor beta chains were sequenced from one sample in a study of blood T cell repertoires in COVID-19. Sequencing used immunoSEQ multiplex PCR; TCRdb keeps in-frame clones, though not all of them. The data hold about 300,000 clones, with approximately 84% observed a single time. The sample was peripheral blood. The source of these receptors is a human donor with COVID-19, enrolled during active disease. The donor label of this sample is uncertain.

The V gene is TRBV7-2, the J gene TRBJ2-2; the match to TRBD2 covers 9 bases. Germline-derived CDR1 and CDR2 are SGHTA and FQGNSA. The V and J ends lost 2 bases and 5 bases, in that order; junction bases with no gene match: 9. The CDR3 extends over 17 amino acids. CDR3 loop: CASSLLPAGGTTGELFF. In nucleotides, the CDR3 is TGTGCCAGCAGCTTACTGCCAGCGGGAGGTACGACCGGGGAGCTGTTTTTT. The entire variable domain, with the rest obtained from reference TRBV7-2 and TRBJ2-2, is as follows: GAGVSQSPSNKVTEKGKDVELRCDPISGHTALYWYRQSLGQGLEFLIYFQGNSAPDKSGLPSDRFSAERTGGSVSTLTIQRTQQEDSAVYLCASSLLPAGGTTGELFFGEGSRLTVL.

The V and J genes are TRBV7-2 and TRBJ2-3, with 11 bases matching TRBD2. V was pared by 5 bases and J by 5 bases, with 6 bases of the junction left unmatched. CDR3 size: 15 residues. CDR1 and CDR2 (germline): SGHTA, FQGNSA. The CDR3 sequence: CASSPLAGEIDTQYF. CDR3 nucleotides: TGTGCCAGCAGCCCACTAGCGGGAGAGATAGATACGCAGTATTTT.

This clone was detected once. The CDR3: CASSLGPPRETQYF. CDR3 sequence (DNA): TGTGCCAGCAGTCTTGGGCCGCCCAGGGAGACCCAGTACTTC. V is TRBV2 and J is TRBJ2-5; D call uncertain. Trimming left V 5 bases short and J 5 bases short, with 15 bases between. This CDR3 contains 14 residues. The germline V gene has CDR1 SNHLY and CDR2 FYNNEI. Combining the CDR3 with reference TRBV2 and TRBJ2-5 gives the whole variable domain EPEVTQTPSHQVTQMGQEVILRCVPISNHLYFYWYRQILGQKVEFLVSFYNNEISEKSEIFDDQFSVERPDGSNFTLKIRSTKLEDSAMYFCASSLGPPRETQYFGPGTRLLVL.

V and J are TRBV7-6 and TRBJ2-3; D unclear. This CDR3 is built from 16 residues. The ends were cut back, 5 bases at V and 5 bases at J, with 20 bases in the middle. CDR1 SGHVS and CDR2 FNYEAQ come from the germline V gene. The CDR3 nucleotides read TGTGCCAGCAGCCCGGTTTCAAGCGAGTTTTTAGATACGCAGTATTTT. This encodes CASSPVSSEFLDTQYF.

This clone was detected once. The chain has TRBV6-5 and TRBJ2-7; weak D call: TRBD1 (6 bases). There are 15 residues in the CDR3. V shed 4 bases and J shed 2 bases, with 15 bases lying between them. Germline V gives CDR1 MNHEY, CDR2 SVGAGI. This CDR3 reads CASSSNDRTPYEQYF. CDR3 coding DNA: TGTGCCAGCAGTTCCAACGACAGGACCCCCTACGAGCAGTACTTC.

The chain employs TRBV6-1 and TRBJ1-2, with 7 bases lining up with TRBD1. CDR3 length equals 13 residues. V shed 3 bases and J 8 bases; nucleotides not matched to a gene: 6. Germline CDR1 MNHNS, CDR2 SASEGT. This CDR3 is CASSDRDRGGYTF. As DNA, the CDR3 is TGTGCCAGCAGTGACCGGGACAGAGGCGGCTACACCTTC.

The rearrangement uses TRBV5-4 and TRBJ2-1; D gene uncertain. Germline CDR1 and CDR2: SGHNT and YYREEE (reference sequence). The CDR3 sequence is 14 residues long. Trimming shortened V by 0 bases and J by 6 bases, and 10 bases separated the two germline ends. This CDR3 reads CASSLANGVNEQFF. Here the CDR3 DNA reads TGTGCCAGCAGCTTGGCCAATGGAGTCAATGAGCAGTTCTTC.

This clone has only one observation. V gene TRBV5-5 combines with J gene TRBJ1-2, with 10 bases matching TRBD1. Germline V lookup: CDR1 SGHKS, CDR2 YYEKEE (reference sequence). The V segment lost 2 bases and the J segment 3 bases; nucleotides outside the gene matches: 4. The CDR3 has 15 residues. CDR3 residues: CASSLGTGVDYGYTF. CDR3 sequence (DNA): TGTGCCAGCAGCTTAGGGACAGGGGTTGACTATGGCTACACCTTC.

The chain links TRBV7-6 to TRBJ1-2; TRBD1 matches at 7 bases. Germline-derived CDR1 and CDR2 are SGHVS and FNYEAQ. CDR3 length equals 13 residues. Trimming cost V 5 bases and J 4 bases; bases outside gene matches: 4. DNA for the CDR3: TGTGCCAGCAGCGGGGGACAGTCCTATGGCTACACCTTC. The encoded protein is CASSGGQSYGYTF.

The count of this clone is one. The chain recombines TRBV28 with TRBJ2-7; 8 bases fit TRBD2. Germline CDR1 MDHEN, CDR2 SYDVKM. The CDR3 is made up of 15 amino acids. The V gene end was trimmed by 3 bases and the J gene end by 3 bases; junction bases not matched to a gene: 7. The CDR3 sequence is CASSFRGGTGYEQYF. The CDR3 bases are TGTGCCAGCAGTTTCCGGGGGGGGACGGGCTACGAGCAGTACTTC.